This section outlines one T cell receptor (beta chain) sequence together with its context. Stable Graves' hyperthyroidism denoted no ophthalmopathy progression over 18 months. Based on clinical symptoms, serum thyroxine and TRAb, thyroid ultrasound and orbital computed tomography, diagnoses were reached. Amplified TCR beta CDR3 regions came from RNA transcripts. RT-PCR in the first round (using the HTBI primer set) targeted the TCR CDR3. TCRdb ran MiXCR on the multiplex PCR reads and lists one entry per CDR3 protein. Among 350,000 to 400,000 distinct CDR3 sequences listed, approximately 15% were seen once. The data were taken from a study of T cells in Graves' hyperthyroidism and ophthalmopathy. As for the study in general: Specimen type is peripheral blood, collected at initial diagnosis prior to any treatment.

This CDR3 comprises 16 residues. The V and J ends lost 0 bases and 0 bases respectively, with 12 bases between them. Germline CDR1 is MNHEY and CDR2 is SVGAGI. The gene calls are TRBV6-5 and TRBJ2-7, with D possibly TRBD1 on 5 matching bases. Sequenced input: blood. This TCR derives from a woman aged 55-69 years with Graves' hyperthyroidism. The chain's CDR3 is CASSYSQRGISYEQYF. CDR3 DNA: TGTGCCAGCAGTTACTCTCAAAGGGGCATCTCCTACGAGCAGTACTTC.